This T cell receptor beta chain was observed in a study of control samples from healthy donors and cancer patients. This CDR3 spans 16 amino acids. Germline V gene data show CDR1 as SGHTA and CDR2 as FQGNSA. The V end was cut by 2 bases, the J end by 9 bases, with 22 bases between. Clones were sequenced by immunoSEQ multiplex PCR, and TCRdb holds only the in-frame ones, with some missing. The sample carries 120,000 or so clones, around 86% recorded once. Sequencing input: blood. This clonotype originated in a man aged 35-49 years in good health. The gene calls are TRBV7-2 and TRBJ1-1, with TRBD1 as a possible D gene (5 bases). This chain's CDR3 is CASSLIPRGEGPQAFF. As DNA, the CDR3 is TGTGCCAGCAGCTTAATCCCCCGGGGCGAGGGGCCTCAAGCTTTCTTT.